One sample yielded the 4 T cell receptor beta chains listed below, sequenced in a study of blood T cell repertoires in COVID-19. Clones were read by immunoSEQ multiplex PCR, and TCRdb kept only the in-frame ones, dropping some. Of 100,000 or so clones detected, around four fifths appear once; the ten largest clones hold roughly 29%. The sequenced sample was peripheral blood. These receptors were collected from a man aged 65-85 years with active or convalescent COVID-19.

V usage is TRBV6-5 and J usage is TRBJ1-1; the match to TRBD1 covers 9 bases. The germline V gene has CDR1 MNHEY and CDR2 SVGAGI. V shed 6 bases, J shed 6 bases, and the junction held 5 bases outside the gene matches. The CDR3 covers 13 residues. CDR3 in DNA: TGTGCCAGCAGAAAACAGGGGGCCGCTGAAGCTTTCTTT. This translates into CASRKQGAAEAFF.

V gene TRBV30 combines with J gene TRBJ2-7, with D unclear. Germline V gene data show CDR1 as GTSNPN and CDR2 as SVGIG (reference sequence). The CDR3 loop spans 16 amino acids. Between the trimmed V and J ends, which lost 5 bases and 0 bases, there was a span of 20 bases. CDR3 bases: TGTGCCTGGTCCTACTCCGGGTTAGTTGTCTCCTACGAGCAGTACTTC. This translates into CAWSYSGLVVSYEQYF.

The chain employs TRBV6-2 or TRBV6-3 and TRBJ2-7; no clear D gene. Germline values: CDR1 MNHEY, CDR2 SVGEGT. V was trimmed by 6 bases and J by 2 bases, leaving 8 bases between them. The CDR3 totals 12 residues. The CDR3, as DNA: TGTGCCAGCAGCGCGATTCCCTACGAGCAGTACTTC. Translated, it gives CASSAIPYEQYF.

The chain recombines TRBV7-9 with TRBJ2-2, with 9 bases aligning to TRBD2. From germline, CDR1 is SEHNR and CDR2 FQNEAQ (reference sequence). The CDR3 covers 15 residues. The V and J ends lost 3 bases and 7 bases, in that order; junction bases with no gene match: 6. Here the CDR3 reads CASSLIAGEFGELFF. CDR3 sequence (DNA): TGTGCCAGCAGCTTGATAGCGGGAGAGTTCGGGGAGCTGTTTTTT.